Presented here are 14 T cell receptor beta chains from one specimen sequenced in a study of blood T cell repertoires in COVID-19. Sequenced by immunoSEQ multiplex PCR; TCRdb stores in-frame clones only, minus some. The sample yields around 190,000 clones, 86% seen once. The sample comprised PBMCs or T cells enriched from blood (not recorded which). The receptor set was obtained from a man in his forties with acute COVID-19.

In this sample, this clone turned up once. The rearrangement links TRBV19 to TRBJ1-5, with no clear D. Germline-derived CDR1 and CDR2 are LNHDA and SQIVND (reference sequence). This CDR3 comprises 14 residues. Trimming removed 2 bases at V and 4 bases at J, with 9 bases between. The DNA of the CDR3 is TGTGCCAGTAGTATAATCCCACAGAATCAGCCCCAGCATTTT. It encodes CASSIIPQNQPQHF.

The V gene is TRBV5-1, the J gene TRBJ2-7; 9 bases line up with TRBD1. This CDR3 is built from 14 residues. After removal of 5 bases from V and 5 bases from J, the junction contained 8 bases not matched to a gene. The germline CDR1 and CDR2 sequences are SGHRS and YFSETQ. In DNA form, the CDR3 reads TGCGCCAGCAGAACCGGACAGGGGTTAGACGAGCAGTACTTC. Its translation: CASRTGQGLDEQYF. Full variable domain (missing parts from reference TRBV5-1 and TRBJ2-7): KAGVTQTPRYLIKTRGQQVTLSCSPISGHRSVSWYQQTPGQGLQFLFEYFSETQRNKGNFPGRFSGRQFSNSRSEMNVSTLELGDSALYLCASRTGQGLDEQYFGPGTRLTVT.

The rearrangement links TRBV19 to TRBJ2-1; TRBD2 matches at 8 bases. Germline CDR1 reads LNHDA; CDR2 reads SQIVND (reference sequence). V shed 7 bases, J shed 2 bases, and the junction held 7 bases outside the gene matches. The CDR3 totals 15 residues. The CDR3 sequence: CASKPAGAPYNEQFF. CDR3 in DNA: TGTGCCAGTAAACCAGCGGGAGCGCCCTACAATGAGCAGTTCTTC.

This rearrangement joins TRBV28 to TRBJ1-5; D is unresolved. The CDR3 covers 17 residues. Germline-derived CDR1 and CDR2 are MDHEN and SYDVKM. V was cut by 6 bases and J by 0 bases, with 18 bases left in between. In DNA, the CDR3 is TGTGCCAGCAGCCCCCCAAGGGAGCATTATAGCAATCAGCCCCAGCATTTT. Translation gives CASSPPREHYSNQPQHF.

The V gene is TRBV28, the J gene TRBJ2-6; tentative D call: TRBD1 (5 bases). Trimming took 5 bases from V and 1 from J, leaving 15 bases between them. CDR3 length: 17 residues. Germline CDR1 is MDHEN and CDR2 is SYDVKM. CDR3 sequence reads: CASSADRGSSGANVLTF. The CDR3 coding sequence is TGTGCCAGCAGTGCAGATAGGGGAAGTTCTGGGGCCAACGTCCTGACTTTC.

V and J are TRBV6-2 or TRBV6-3 and TRBJ2-1; 8 positions match TRBD2. Germline loops: CDR1 MNHEY, CDR2 SVGEGT. There are 14 residues in the CDR3. V was pared by 6 bases and J by 9 bases, with 10 bases of the junction left unmatched. CDR3 nucleotide sequence: TGTGCCAGCAGCCCGGGACTAGAGAGCGCTGAGCAGTTCTTC. The encoded protein is CASSPGLESAEQFF.

This clone was found once. The V gene is TRBV4-2, the J gene TRBJ2-6; unclear D gene. Germline CDR1 is LGHNA and CDR2 is YNFKEQ. This CDR3 region has 16 residues. V was pared by 0 bases and J by 1 base, with 7 bases between. The chain's CDR3 is CASSQDERSGANVLTF. Written as DNA, the CDR3 is TGTGCCAGCAGCCAAGACGAGCGTTCTGGGGCCAACGTCCTGACTTTC.

The chain carries TRBV7-9 and TRBJ1-1; perhaps TRBD1 as D (6 bases). CDR3 length: 15 amino acids. Looked up from germline, CDR1 is SEHNR and CDR2 is FQNEAQ (reference sequence). V gave up 5 bases and J gave up 1 base, with 14 bases separating them. The CDR3: CASSPLATGNTEAFF. Written as DNA, the CDR3 is TGTGCCAGCAGCCCGCTCGCGACAGGGAACACTGAAGCTTTCTTT.

The chain is built from TRBV27 and TRBJ2-7; D is possibly TRBD1 (6 bases). The germline V gene has CDR1 MNHEY and CDR2 SMNVEV (reference sequence). This CDR3 has 14 residues. The V end was cut by 6 bases, the J end by 5 bases, with 17 bases between. CDR3: CASRTMTQGHEQYF. The CDR3 DNA sequence: TGTGCCAGCAGAACCATGACACAGGGCCACGAGCAGTACTTC.

In regard to this clone: The junction shows a germline mismatch at one end, possibly a read error. The J gene is TRBJ2-1, the V gene TRBV4-1, with 8 bases aligning to TRBD1. CDR3 length: 17 amino acids. CDR1 MGHRA and CDR2 YSYEKL come from the germline V gene. CDR3 in amino acids: CASSQVPRGLSNNQQFF. CDR3 sequence (DNA): TGCGCCAGCAGCCAAGTGCCCAGGGGGCTTTCCAACAATCAGCAGTTCTTC.

The chain uses TRBV5-6 and TRBJ2-7, with no clear D. This CDR3 has 14 residues. V was shortened by 4 bases and J by 3 bases, with 14 bases between the two germline ends. CDR1 and CDR2 from the germline V gene are SGHDT and YYEEEE. This CDR3 is CASSRRMAHYEQYF. DNA of the CDR3: TGTGCCAGCAGCCGCCGTATGGCCCACTACGAGCAGTACTTC.

The V and J genes are TRBV28 and TRBJ2-7, with a tentative D call TRBD2 (6 bases). CDR3 length: 14 residues. Trimming shortened V by 10 bases and J by 2 bases, and 18 bases separated the two germline ends. Germline values: CDR1 MDHEN, CDR2 SYDVKM. The CDR3 DNA reads as TGTGCCACCTCCGGGACTCCCGGCCCCTACGAGCAGTACTTC. This sequence encodes CATSGTPGPYEQYF.

This clone was seen a single time. The rearrangement links TRBV27 to TRBJ2-1, with 13 bases aligning to TRBD2. CDR3 length: 14 residues. The junction had 0 bases not matched to a gene; V was cut back by 5 bases and J by 5 bases. Germline V gene sequence: CDR1 MNHEY, CDR2 SMNVEV (reference sequence). The CDR3 loop is CASSTSGRDNEQFF. CDR3 coding DNA: TGTGCCAGCAGTACTAGCGGGAGGGACAATGAGCAGTTCTTC.

The chain employs TRBV15 and TRBJ2-3; 11 nucleotides match TRBD2. This CDR3 is built from 16 residues. Germline trimming cut 1 base from V and 4 bases from J; bases unmatched to any gene: 4. Germline assignment: CDR1 LNHNV and CDR2 YYDKDF (reference sequence). CDR3 nucleotides: TGTGCCACCAGCAGAGGGCTAGCGGGAGGTTCAGATACGCAGTATTTT. As protein: CATSRGLAGGSDTQYF.